This T cell receptor beta chain originates from a study of blood T cell repertoires in COVID-19. Study in general: The United States, Italy and Spain were the sources of the acute and convalescent COVID-19 samples. T cells, B-cell-depleted T cells, or PBMCs supplied cDNA or gDNA.

Germline loops: CDR1 KGHSH, CDR2 LQKENI. This CDR3 region has 17 residues. Losses at the gene ends were 2 bases for V and 3 bases for J; bases not matched to a gene: 8. Original methodology: Nucleated cell number was recorded as an estimate derived from reference gene primer amplification. Profiling relied on immunoSEQ multiplex PCR, and the TCRdb table lists in-frame clones only, not all of them. V and J calls and clone size follow that table, whereas D and trimming were derived from the DNA. The sample carries more than 110,000 clones, roughly 80% recorded once. V usage is TRBV18 and J usage is TRBJ1-3; TRBD1 matches 9 bases. The sample comprised peripheral blood. This clonotype was sampled from a woman aged 45-65 years with active or convalescent COVID-19. The CDR3 reads CASSPIIQGAGGNTIYF. CDR3 coding DNA: TGTGCCAGCTCACCAATAATACAGGGGGCCGGTGGAAACACCATATATTTT.